This T cell receptor beta chain was documented in a study of blood T cell repertoires in COVID-19. This CDR3 spans 13 amino acids. Germline loops: CDR1 SGHVS, CDR2 FNYEAQ. V lost 2 bases and J lost 7, with 9 bases in between. The repertoire was sequenced with immunoSEQ multiplex PCR; TCRdb's copy has only in-frame clones and lacks some. This repertoire shows roughly 130,000 clones, about 88% found once; its top ten account for about 2.5%. This rearrangement joins TRBV7-6 to TRBJ1-5; the D gene is possibly TRBD1 (5 bases). Sequenced material: PBMCs or T cells enriched from blood (not recorded which). The sequence was obtained from a woman between 45 and 65 years old who had recovered from COVID-19. CDR3 DNA sequence: TGTGCCAGCAGCTTACAGGGTTTACAGCCCCAGCATTTT. Its protein is CASSLQGLQPQHF.